Below are 16 T cell receptor beta chains sequenced from a single sample in a study of human T cells and chemical hapten exposure. One entry per CDR3 protein results from TCRdb running MiXCR on the RACE reads. The sample holds tens of thousands of distinct CDR3 sequences, 10% to 11% seen once. Time point meaning: pre-sensitization, week 0. The treatment denotes: therapeutic diphenylcyclopropenone sensitization with weekly scalp DPC. Here the sequenced sample was whole blood, taken in connection with sensitization to the hapten diphenylcyclopropenone (DPC). The receptor set was obtained from a woman aged 45-65 years with alopecia areata. Some clones in this sample may be carry-over from other donors' samples.

V is TRBV29-1 and J is TRBJ1-1; no clear D. This CDR3 is 13 amino acids long. Trimming pared 7 bases from V and 5 bases from J, leaving 17 bases between. In germline, CDR1 is SQVTM, CDR2 ANQGSEA. CDR3 coding DNA: TGCAGCGCTGAGGACCGATCGGGGACTGAAGCTTTCTTT. This sequence encodes CSAEDRSGTEAFF.

Concerning this clonotype itself: At one boundary the junction diverges from the germline segment, which might be a read error. J is TRBJ2-5 and V is TRBV18, with D possibly called TRBD1 or TRBD2 (6 bases each). CDR3 size: 13 residues. Germline CDR1 KGHSH, CDR2 LQKENI. CDR3 protein: CANSQQGGETQYF. The CDR3 DNA reads TGTGCCAACTCACAACAGGGAGGAGAGACCCAGTACTTC. The full variable domain, in which reference TRBV18 and TRBJ2-5 provide the parts outside the CDR3, is NAGVMQNPRHLVRRRGQEARLRCSPMKGHSHVYWYRQLPEEGLKFMVYLQKENIIDESGMPKERFSAEFPKEGPSILRIQQVVRGDSAAYFCANSQQGGETQYFGPGTRLLVL.

At least ten counts were recorded for this clonotype. This chain joins TRBV20-1 and TRBJ2-7, with D possibly TRBD2 on 6 matching bases. Trimming removed 6 bases from V and 2 bases from J, with 14 bases in between. The length of the CDR3 is 13 residues. Germline V gives CDR1 DFQATT, CDR2 SNEGSKA (reference sequence). This CDR3 reads CSAPWGGTYEQYF. For the CDR3, the DNA is TGCAGTGCCCCCTGGGGAGGAACCTACGAGCAGTACTTC.

This chain joins TRBV5-1 and TRBJ2-3; possibly TRBD2 for D (5 bases). Germline CDR1 and CDR2: SGHRS and YFSETQ. V was clipped by 4 bases and J by 4 bases, with 7 bases between them. CDR3 size: 12 residues. The CDR3 here is CASSPEADTQYF. The CDR3 nucleotides are TGCGCCAGCAGCCCGGAGGCAGATACGCAGTATTTT.

This clonotype was seen a few times. CDR3 DNA: TGCAGCGCTAACAGTGACCCCCCTCAAGCTTTCTTT. It translates to CSANSDPPQAFF. V is TRBV29-1 and J is TRBJ1-1; D gene uncertain. The CDR3 length is 12 residues. V lost 7 bases, J lost 9 bases, and 18 bases lay in between. CDR1 and CDR2 from the germline V gene are SQVTM and ANQGSEA.

There are a few counts of this clonotype. This sequence joins TRBV12-3 or TRBV12-4 and TRBJ2-5, with no clear D. The V gene lost 5 bases and the J gene lost 5 bases, with 15 bases spanning the gap. This CDR3 region has 14 residues. CDR3 amino acids: CASSQRTARETQYF. CDR3 nucleotide sequence: TGTGCCAGCAGTCAAAGGACGGCGAGGGAGACCCAGTACTTC.

This clonotype was counted between two and nine times. The chain has TRBV6-6 and TRBJ1-2, with a tentative D call TRBD1 (5 bases). V lost 9 bases and J 8 bases, leaving 13 bases between the germline ends. Germline lookup yields CDR1 MNHNY and CDR2 SVGAGI (reference sequence). The CDR3 is made up of 11 amino acids. The CDR3 here is CASGEGTGYTF. For the CDR3, the DNA is TGTGCCAGTGGGGAGGGGACCGGCTACACCTTC.

This sequence joins TRBV5-4 and TRBJ1-1, with TRBD1 matching over 7 bases. The CDR3 is 16 amino acids. In germline, CDR1 is SGHNT, CDR2 YYREEE (reference sequence). V shed 0 bases and J 0 bases; nucleotides not matched to a gene: 5. The CDR3 spells CASSLGTGQVNTEAFF. The CDR3 DNA is TGTGCCAGCAGCTTGGGAACCGGACAGGTGAACACTGAAGCTTTCTTT.

This clonotype was counted at least ten times. The chain recombines TRBV12-3 or TRBV12-4 with TRBJ2-3; 9 bases are shared with TRBD2. The ends lost 6 bases at V and 0 bases at J; junction bases unmatched: 4. The CDR3 totals 15 residues. CDR3 loop: CASRGTSRSTDTQYF. Here the CDR3 DNA reads TGTGCCAGCAGGGGGACTAGCAGGAGCACAGATACGCAGTATTTT.

The chain uses TRBV7-3 and TRBJ2-7, with TRBD1 identical over 8 bases. Germline trimming cut 5 bases from V and 0 bases from J; bases unmatched to any gene: 3. This CDR3 spans 14 amino acids. In germline, CDR1 is SGHTA, CDR2 FQGTGA. The CDR3, as DNA: TGTGCCAGCAGCCACAGGGGGTTCTCCTACGAGCAGTACTTC. Translation gives CASSHRGFSYEQYF.

This clonotype was picked up many times. The V gene is TRBV6-6, the J gene TRBJ1-1; D is ambiguous. Germline lookup yields CDR1 MNHNY and CDR2 SVGAGI (reference sequence). The CDR3 is 12 residues long. Trimming removed 5 bases from V and 2 bases from J, with 6 bases in between. The CDR3 loop reads CASSPLNTEAFF. Here the CDR3 DNA reads TGTGCCAGCAGTCCCCTAAACACTGAAGCTTTCTTT.

This clonotype qualifies as medium-sized. V gene TRBV29-1 combines with J gene TRBJ2-6; D is perhaps TRBD1 (5 bases). The CDR3 spans 14 residues. Germline CDR1 is SQVTM and CDR2 is ANQGSEA. V lost 6 bases, J lost 0 bases, and 9 bases lay in between. The CDR3 region has the DNA TGCAGCGTGGACACAAGCTCTGGGGCCAACGTCCTGACTTTC. Protein product: CSVDTSSGANVLTF.

The chain is built from TRBV29-1 and TRBJ2-2; 10 bases match TRBD1. The CDR3 length is 17 residues. Trimming removed 6 bases from V and 4 bases from J; junction bases left unmatched: 14. Looked up from germline, CDR1 is SQVTM and CDR2 is ANQGSEA. CDR3 coding DNA: TGCAGCGTGGAAACAGCCGGGACAGGGGAAGCCACCGGGGAGCTGTTTTTT. Its translation is CSVETAGTGEATGELFF.

Notes on this clonotype: Just one base apart from a much larger clone, this may be a read error. The chain combines TRBV2 with TRBJ2-1; D remains ambiguous. Germline values: CDR1 SNHLY, CDR2 FYNNEI. The CDR3 extends over 15 amino acids. CDR3 region: CVSSEWKPSYNEQFF. In DNA, the CDR3 is TGTGTCAGCAGTGAATGGAAGCCCTCCTACAATGAGCAGTTCTTC.

The V and J genes are TRBV24-1 and TRBJ2-1, with 9 bases identical to TRBD2. Germline V gives CDR1 KGHDR, CDR2 SFDVKD. This CDR3 contains 16 residues. Trimming cost V 4 bases and J 8 bases; bases outside gene matches: 11. The CDR3 DNA is TGTGCCACCAGTGACCGGCTGCCCGGGACTAGCCATGAGCAGTTCTTC. This translates into CATSDRLPGTSHEQFF.

This clonotype was observed a few times. The chain recombines TRBV5-5 with TRBJ2-1, with D uncertain. The CDR3 loop spans 14 amino acids. V shed 3 bases and J shed 10 bases, with 17 bases lying between them. Germline V gene data show CDR1 as SGHKS and CDR2 as YYEKEE (reference sequence). The CDR3: CASSSSNYGWEQFF. CDR3 nucleotide sequence: TGTGCCAGCAGCTCTTCAAATTATGGTTGGGAGCAGTTCTTC.